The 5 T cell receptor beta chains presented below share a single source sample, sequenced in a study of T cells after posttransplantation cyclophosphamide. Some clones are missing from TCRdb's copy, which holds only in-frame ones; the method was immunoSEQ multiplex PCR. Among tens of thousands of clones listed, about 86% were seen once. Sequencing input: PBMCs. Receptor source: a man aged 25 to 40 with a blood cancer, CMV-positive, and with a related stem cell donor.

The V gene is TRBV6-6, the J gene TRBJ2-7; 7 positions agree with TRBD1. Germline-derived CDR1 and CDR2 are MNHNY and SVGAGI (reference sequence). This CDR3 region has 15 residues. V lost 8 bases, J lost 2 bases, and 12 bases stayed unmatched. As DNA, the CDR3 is TGTGCCAGCTATTCCCGGTCAGGGGGTGCCTACGAGCAGTACTTC. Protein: CASYSRSGGAYEQYF.

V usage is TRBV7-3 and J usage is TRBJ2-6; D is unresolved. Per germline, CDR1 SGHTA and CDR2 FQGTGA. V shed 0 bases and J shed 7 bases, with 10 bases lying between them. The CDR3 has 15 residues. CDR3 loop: CASSLTGFGANVLTF. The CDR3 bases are TGTGCCAGCAGCTTAACCGGGTTTGGTGCCAACGTCCTGACTTTC.

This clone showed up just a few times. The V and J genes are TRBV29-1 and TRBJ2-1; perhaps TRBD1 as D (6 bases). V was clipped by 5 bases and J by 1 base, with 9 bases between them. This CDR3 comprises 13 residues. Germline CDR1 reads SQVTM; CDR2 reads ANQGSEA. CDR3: CSVSRGSYNEQFF. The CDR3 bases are TGCAGCGTTAGCAGGGGATCCTACAATGAGCAGTTCTTC.

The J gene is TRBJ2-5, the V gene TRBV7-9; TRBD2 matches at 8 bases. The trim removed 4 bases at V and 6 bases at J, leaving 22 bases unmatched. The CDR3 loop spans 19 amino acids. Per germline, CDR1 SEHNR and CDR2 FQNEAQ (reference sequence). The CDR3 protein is CASSSYRLTGSGLVQTQYF. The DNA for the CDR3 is TGTGCCAGCAGCTCATACCGTTTAACTGGTTCGGGACTAGTACAGACCCAGTACTTC. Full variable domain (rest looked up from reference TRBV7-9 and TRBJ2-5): DTGVSQNPRHKITKRGQNVTFRCDPISEHNRLYWYRQTLGQGPEFLTYFQNEAQLEKSRLLSDRFSAERPKGSFSTLEIQRTEQGDSAMYLCASSSYRLTGSGLVQTQYFGPGTRLLVL.

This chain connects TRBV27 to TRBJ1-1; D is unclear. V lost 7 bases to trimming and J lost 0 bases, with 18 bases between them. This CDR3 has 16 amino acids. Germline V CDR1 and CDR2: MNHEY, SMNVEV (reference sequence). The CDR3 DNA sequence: TGTGCCAGCAACCCTCGACGGGTCGTTATGAACACTGAAGCTTTCTTT. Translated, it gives CASNPRRVVMNTEAFF.